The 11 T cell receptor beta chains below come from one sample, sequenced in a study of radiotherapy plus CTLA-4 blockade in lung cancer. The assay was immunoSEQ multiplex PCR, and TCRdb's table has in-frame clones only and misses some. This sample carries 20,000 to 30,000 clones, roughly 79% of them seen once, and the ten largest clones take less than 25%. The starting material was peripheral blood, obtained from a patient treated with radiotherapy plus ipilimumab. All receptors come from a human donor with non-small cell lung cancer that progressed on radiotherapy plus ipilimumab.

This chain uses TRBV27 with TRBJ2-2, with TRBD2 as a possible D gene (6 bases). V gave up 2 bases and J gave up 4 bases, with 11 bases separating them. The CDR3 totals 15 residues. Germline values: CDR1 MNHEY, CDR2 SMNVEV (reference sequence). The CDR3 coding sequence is TGTGCCAGCAGTTTACCAGGGAGGTTCACCGGGGAGCTGTTTTTT. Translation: CASSLPGRFTGELFF.

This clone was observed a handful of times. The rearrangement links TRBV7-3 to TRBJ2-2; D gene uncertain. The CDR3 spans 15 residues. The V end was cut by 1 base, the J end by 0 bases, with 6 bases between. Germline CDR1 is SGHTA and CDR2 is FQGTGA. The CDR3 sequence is CASSLSQANTGELFF. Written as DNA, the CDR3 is TGTGCCAGCAGCTTAAGTCAGGCGAACACCGGGGAGCTGTTTTTT.

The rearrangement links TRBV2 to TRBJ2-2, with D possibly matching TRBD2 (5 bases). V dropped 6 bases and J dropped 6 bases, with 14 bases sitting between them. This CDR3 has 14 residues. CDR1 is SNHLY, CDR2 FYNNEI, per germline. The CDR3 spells CASSASAGAGELFF. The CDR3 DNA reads TGTGCCAGCAGCGCCTCAGCCGGGGCCGGGGAGCTGTTTTTT.

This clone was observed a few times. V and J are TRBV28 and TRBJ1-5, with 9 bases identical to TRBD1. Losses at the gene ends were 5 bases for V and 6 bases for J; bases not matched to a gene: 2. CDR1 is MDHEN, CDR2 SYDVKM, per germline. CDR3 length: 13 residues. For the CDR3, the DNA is TGTGCCAGCAGTGTACAGGGGGCTCAGCCCCAGCATTTT. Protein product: CASSVQGAQPQHF.

Here the CDR3 DNA reads TGTGCCAGCAGAAACAGGTTCGGCAATGAAAAACTGTTTTTT. This gives the protein CASRNRFGNEKLFF. J is TRBJ1-4 and V is TRBV27, with D possibly matching TRBD1 (5 bases). The V end was cut by 6 bases, the J end by 5 bases, with 13 bases between. There are 14 residues in the CDR3. Looked up from germline, CDR1 is MNHEY and CDR2 is SMNVEV (reference sequence).

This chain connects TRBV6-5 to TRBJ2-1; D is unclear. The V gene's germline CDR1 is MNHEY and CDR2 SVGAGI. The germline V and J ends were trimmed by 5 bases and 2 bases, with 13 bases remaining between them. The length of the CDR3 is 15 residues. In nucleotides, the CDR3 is TGTGCCAGCAGTCCTTCTAAGGGAACCTACAATGAGCAGTTCTTC. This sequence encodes CASSPSKGTYNEQFF.

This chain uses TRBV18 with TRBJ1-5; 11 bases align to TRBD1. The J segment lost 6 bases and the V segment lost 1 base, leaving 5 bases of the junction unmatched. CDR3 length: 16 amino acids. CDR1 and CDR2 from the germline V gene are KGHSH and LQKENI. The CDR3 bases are TGTGCCAGCTCACCACGGACAGGGGGCGCGGGTCAGCCCCAGCATTTT. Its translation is CASSPRTGGAGQPQHF.

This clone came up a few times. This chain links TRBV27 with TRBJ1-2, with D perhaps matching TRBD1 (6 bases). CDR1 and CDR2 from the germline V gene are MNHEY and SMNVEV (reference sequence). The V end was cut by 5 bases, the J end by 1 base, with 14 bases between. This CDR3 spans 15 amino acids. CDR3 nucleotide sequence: TGTGCCAGCAGTCCCAACAGGGCGGGTAACTATGGCTACACCTTC. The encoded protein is CASSPNRAGNYGYTF.

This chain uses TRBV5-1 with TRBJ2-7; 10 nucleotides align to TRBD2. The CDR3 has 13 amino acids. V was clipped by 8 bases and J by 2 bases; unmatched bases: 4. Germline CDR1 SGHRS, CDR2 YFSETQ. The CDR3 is CASRAGGAYEQYF. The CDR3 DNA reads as TGCGCCAGTCGAGCGGGAGGGGCCTACGAGCAGTACTTC. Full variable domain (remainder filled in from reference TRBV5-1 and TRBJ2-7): KAGVTQTPRYLIKTRGQQVTLSCSPISGHRSVSWYQQTPGQGLQFLFEYFSETQRNKGNFPGRFSGRQFSNSRSEMNVSTLELGDSALYLCASRAGGAYEQYFGPGTRLTVT.

For the CDR3, the DNA is TGTGCCAGCAGGGACAGGGGTTCACCCCTCCACTTT. Its protein is CASRDRGSPLHF. The chain uses TRBV6-5 and TRBJ1-6, with 9 bases fitting TRBD1. The CDR3 runs to 12 residues. Germline-derived CDR1 and CDR2 are MNHEY and SVGAGI. V lost 6 bases to trimming and J lost 9 bases; unmatched junction nucleotides: 0.

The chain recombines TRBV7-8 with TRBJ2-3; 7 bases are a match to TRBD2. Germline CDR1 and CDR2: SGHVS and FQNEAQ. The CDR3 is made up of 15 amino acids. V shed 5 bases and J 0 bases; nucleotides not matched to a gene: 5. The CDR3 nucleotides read TGTGCCAGCAGCCAACTAGCGCGTAGCACAGATACGCAGTATTTT. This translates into CASSQLARSTDTQYF.